The present T cell receptor (beta chain) was sequenced within a study of STAT5B mutations in CD4+ large granular lymphocyte leukemia. General study results and limits: Main leukemic clonotypes were patient-specific, but more than 20% appeared at low frequency elsewhere.

Controls came from buffy coats of healthy blood donors. As to this clone: Its matching antigen is unknown.

Sequencing was at survey level. Generated by immunoSEQ multiplex PCR, the TCRdb table keeps only in-frame clones and is missing some. The table includes fewer than 45,000 clones, around 75% detected once. The source is a human donor in good health. Sequencing was performed on CD4+ T cells from blood buffy coats.

The CDR3 nucleotides read TGTGCCATCAGTGAGGGGGACTGGAACTACGAGCAGTACTTC. It encodes CAISEGDWNYEQYF. The genes are TRBV10-3 and TRBJ2-7, with D possibly matching TRBD2 (6 bases). V dropped 2 bases and J dropped 3 bases, with 11 bases sitting between them. The CDR3 totals 14 residues. Germline values: CDR1 ENHRY, CDR2 SYGVKD.